This T cell receptor beta chain is from a study of CD8 T cells in ankylosing spondylitis. General observations from the study: Previously reported in reactive arthritis synovial fluid and blood were some of the motif variants. A motif of eight or nine highly homologous TCR beta variants was seen as apparently characteristic of ankylosing spondylitis blood. Reportedly, disease-linked clones are significantly enriched in ankylosing spondylitis patients' matched synovial fluid.

TCRdb used MiXCR to reprocess the 5' RACE reads, holding one entry per CDR3 protein. The sample contains tens of thousands of distinct CDR3 sequences, just under 9% of which appear only once. In the case of this clonotype: Its matching antigen is unknown.

There are 18 residues in the CDR3. CDR1 is SGHAT and CDR2 is FQNNGV in the germline V gene. V lost 5 bases, J lost 6 bases, and 18 bases stayed unmatched. Sequencing was carried out using blood, either unsorted or a sorted T cell fraction (not recorded which). This clonotype originated in a male donor with ankylosing spondylitis. The chain couples TRBV11-2 to TRBJ2-1; 8 nucleotides match TRBD2. The CDR3 DNA reads TGTGCCAGCAGCGGTCCCCAGATGAGCGGGAGTCGCGGCAATGAGCAGTTCTTC. Amino acid sequence: CASSGPQMSGSRGNEQFF.